This T cell receptor beta chain emerged from a study of blood T cell repertoires in COVID-19. The CDR3 has 17 residues. Trimming cost V 4 bases and J 0 bases; bases outside gene matches: 7. The germline gives CDR1 KGHDR, CDR2 SFDVKD. Participants, 18 to 89 years old, spanned 24 US areas. Repertoires were generated with immunoSEQ multiplex PCR, while TCRdb's copy carries only in-frame clones and drops some. The sample lists 200,000 to 250,000 clones; around 80% were seen once. The clonotype comes from a woman in her 40s with acute COVID-19. The chain employs TRBV24-1 and TRBJ2-3; 9 nucleotides align to TRBD2. The sequenced material came from PBMCs or T cells enriched from blood (not recorded which). DNA of the CDR3: TGTGCCACCAGTGAGGTTAGCGGGAGTAGTAGCACAGATACGCAGTATTTT. Translation gives CATSEVSGSSSTDTQYF.